This TCR beta chain was sequenced during a study of blood T cell repertoires in COVID-19. Study-level information: Acute and convalescent COVID-19 specimens originated in the United States, Italy and Spain. Sources were T cells, B-cell-depleted T cells, or PBMCs; the material itself was cDNA or gDNA.

Per the original methods: Nucleated cell number was recorded as an estimate derived from reference gene primer amplification. Method: immunoSEQ multiplex PCR; TCRdb's copy keeps in-frame clones and lacks some. V, J and clone size are taken as reported in that table, and D and trimming were inferred from the DNA itself. The repertoire includes about 490,000 clones, 80% to 90% of them detected once, and more than 3% sits in the top ten. The length of the CDR3 is 14 residues. V lost 1 base and J 2 bases, leaving 8 bases between the germline ends. Germline lookup yields CDR1 SNHLY and CDR2 FYNNEI. The material sequenced was peripheral blood. This clonotype was obtained from a human donor in a cohort sampled during active COVID-19. V is TRBV2 and J is TRBJ1-1; D gene uncertain. CDR3 sequence: CASSEVPLNTEAFF. The CDR3 DNA reads TGTGCCAGCAGTGAAGTTCCACTTAACACTGAAGCTTTCTTT.